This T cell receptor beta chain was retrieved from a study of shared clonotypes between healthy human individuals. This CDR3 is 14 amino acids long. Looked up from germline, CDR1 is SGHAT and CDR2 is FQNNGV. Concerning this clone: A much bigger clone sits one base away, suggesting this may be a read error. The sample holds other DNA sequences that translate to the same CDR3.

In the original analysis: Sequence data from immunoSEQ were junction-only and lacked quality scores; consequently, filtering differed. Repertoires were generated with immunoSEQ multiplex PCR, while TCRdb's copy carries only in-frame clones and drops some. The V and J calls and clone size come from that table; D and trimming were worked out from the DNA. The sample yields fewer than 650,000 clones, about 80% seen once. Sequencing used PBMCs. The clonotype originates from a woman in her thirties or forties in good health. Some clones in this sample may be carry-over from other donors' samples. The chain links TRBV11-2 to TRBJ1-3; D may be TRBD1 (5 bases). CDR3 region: CASSFGTYGNTIYF. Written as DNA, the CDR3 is TGCGCCAGCAGCTTCGGGACTTACGGAAACACCATATATTTT.